These 6 T cell receptor beta chains were all obtained from the same sample, sequenced in a study of blood T cell repertoires in COVID-19. Repertoires were generated with immunoSEQ multiplex PCR, while TCRdb's copy carries only in-frame clones and drops some. The sample has about 250,000 clones, 65% to 90% seen once. Sequenced: peripheral blood. Receptor source: a man aged 50 to 60 with COVID-19, enrolled during active disease.

In DNA form, the CDR3 reads TGCGCCAGCAGAGAGACCTGGGACAGGAGAAACTATGGCTACACCTTC. Translated, it gives CASRETWDRRNYGYTF. This sequence joins TRBV5-1 and TRBJ1-2, with 8 bases aligning to TRBD1. With V trimmed by 5 bases and J by 2 bases, 11 bases remained unmatched. The CDR3 totals 16 residues. CDR1 SGHRS and CDR2 YFSETQ come from the germline V gene.

The CDR3 DNA reads as TGTGCCAGCAGCCCCGGACAGGGCCTATCACCCCTCCACTTT. It specifies CASSPGQGLSPLHF. The V call is TRBV7-2, the J call TRBJ1-6; 8 bases are a match to TRBD1. The CDR3 extends over 14 amino acids. Germline CDR1 reads SGHTA; CDR2 reads FQGNSA. With V trimmed by 5 bases and J by 10 bases, 7 bases remained unmatched.

This chain connects TRBV7-9 to TRBJ2-2; 9 nucleotides agree with TRBD1. Germline loops: CDR1 SEHNR, CDR2 FQNEAQ (reference sequence). The CDR3 has 15 residues. With V trimmed by 1 base and J by 6 bases, 3 bases remained unmatched. The CDR3 reads CASSLDRGLAGELFF. CDR3 nucleotide sequence: TGTGCCAGCAGCTTAGACAGGGGGCTCGCCGGGGAGCTGTTTTTT.

This clone occurred once. CDR3 nucleotides: TGTGCCAGCAGCTTACGACAGGGGGGAAACACCGGGGAGCTGTTTTTT. As protein: CASSLRQGGNTGELFF. The gene calls are TRBV7-8 and TRBJ2-2, with TRBD1 identical over 9 bases. Losses at the gene ends were 2 bases for V and 2 bases for J; bases not matched to a gene: 3. The CDR3 contains 16 residues. Germline V lookup: CDR1 SGHVS, CDR2 FQNEAQ.

V is TRBV5-4 and J is TRBJ2-1, with D maybe TRBD2 (5 bases). From germline, CDR1 is SGHNT and CDR2 YYREEE (reference sequence). V gave up 2 bases and J gave up 0 bases, with 15 bases separating them. The CDR3 has 17 residues. CDR3 residues: CASSLAVGGLSYNEQFF. CDR3 nucleotide sequence: TGTGCCAGCAGCTTAGCGGTGGGCGGGCTCTCCTACAATGAGCAGTTCTTC.

The CDR3 bases are TGTGCCAGCAGCGACAGGTACACTGAAGCTTTCTTT. Encoded protein: CASSDRYTEAFF. This chain uses TRBV27 with TRBJ1-1, with D possibly being TRBD1 (6 bases). The V and J ends lost 6 bases and 3 bases respectively, with 8 bases between them. Germline CDR1 and CDR2: MNHEY and SMNVEV (reference sequence). The CDR3 consists of 12 residues.